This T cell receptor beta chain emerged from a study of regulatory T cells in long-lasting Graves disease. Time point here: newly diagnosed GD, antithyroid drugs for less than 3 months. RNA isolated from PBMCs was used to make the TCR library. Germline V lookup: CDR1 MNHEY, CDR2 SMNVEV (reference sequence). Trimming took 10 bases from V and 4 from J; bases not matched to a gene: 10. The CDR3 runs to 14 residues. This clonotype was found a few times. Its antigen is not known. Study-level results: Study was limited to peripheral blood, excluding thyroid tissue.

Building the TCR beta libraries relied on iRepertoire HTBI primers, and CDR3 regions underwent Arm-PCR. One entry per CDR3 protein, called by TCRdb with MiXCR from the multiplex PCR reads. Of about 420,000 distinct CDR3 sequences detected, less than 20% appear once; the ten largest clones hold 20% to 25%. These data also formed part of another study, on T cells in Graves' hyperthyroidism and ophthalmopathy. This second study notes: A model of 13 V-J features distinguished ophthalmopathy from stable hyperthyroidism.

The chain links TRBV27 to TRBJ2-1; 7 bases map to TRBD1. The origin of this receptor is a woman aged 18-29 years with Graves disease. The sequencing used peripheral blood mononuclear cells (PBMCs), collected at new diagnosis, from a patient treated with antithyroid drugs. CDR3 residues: CATKDRTLYNEQFF. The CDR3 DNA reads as TGTGCCACCAAGGACAGGACTTTATACAATGAGCAGTTCTTC.